The clone carrying this T cell receptor beta chain was seen only once. The data belong to a study of blood T cell repertoires in COVID-19. Study-level information: Italy, Spain and the United States were the sources of the convalescent and acute COVID-19 samples. The analysed material was cDNA or gDNA that came from T cells, B-cell-depleted T cells, or PBMCs.

In the original workflow: Nucleated cell number was recorded as an estimate derived from reference gene primer amplification. Sequencing was performed with immunoSEQ multiplex PCR; in TCRdb, only in-frame clones are kept and a portion is missing. D and trimming were read from the DNA, whereas the V and J calls and clone size are those reported in that table. The sample lists roughly 220,000 clones, approximately 86% occurring once. Trimming took off 4 bases at V and 7 bases at J, with 17 bases between the two ends. From germline, CDR1 is SGHDN and CDR2 FVKESK. This CDR3 is 15 amino acids long. This chain uses TRBV14 with TRBJ2-1; the D gene is possibly TRBD2 (6 bases). This clonotype was sampled from a man aged 60-69 years with acute or convalescent COVID-19. Sequenced sample: peripheral blood. The CDR3 protein is CASSRREAPRNEQFF. DNA for the CDR3: TGTGCCAGCAGCCGCAGGGAGGCCCCTCGGAATGAGCAGTTCTTC.